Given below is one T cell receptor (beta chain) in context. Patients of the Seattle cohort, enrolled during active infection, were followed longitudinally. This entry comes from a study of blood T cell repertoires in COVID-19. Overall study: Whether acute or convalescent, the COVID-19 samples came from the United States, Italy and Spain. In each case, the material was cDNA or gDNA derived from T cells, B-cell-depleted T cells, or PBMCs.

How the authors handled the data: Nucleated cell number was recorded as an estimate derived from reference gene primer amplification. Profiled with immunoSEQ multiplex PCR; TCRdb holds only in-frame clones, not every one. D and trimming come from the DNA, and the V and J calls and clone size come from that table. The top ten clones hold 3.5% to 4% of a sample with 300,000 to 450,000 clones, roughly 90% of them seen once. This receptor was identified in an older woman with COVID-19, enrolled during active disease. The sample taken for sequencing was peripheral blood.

The DNA for the CDR3 is TGTGCCAGTAGTATCGGGTCTAGCGGGGGGCGGGAGCAGTTCTTC. Translation gives CASSIGSSGGREQFF. The chain uses TRBV19 and TRBJ2-1, with TRBD2 identical over 11 bases. J was trimmed by 10 bases and V by 3 bases; bases with no gene match: 8. The CDR3 is 15 amino acids. Germline CDR1 and CDR2: LNHDA and SQIVND (reference sequence).